This T cell receptor beta chain comes out of a study of long-term antiretroviral therapy in people with HIV. The CDR3 contains 16 residues. The germline V gene encodes CDR1 LGHNA and CDR2 YNFKEQ. With 1 base clipped from V and 5 bases from J, the junction kept 7 bases outside the gene matches. Notes on the study in general: Therapy changes, viral resistance and ART adherence were not documented in the available data. All time points showed a repertoire dominated by clones expanded before ART.

In the case of this clone: The antigen remains unidentified.

This was the immunoSEQ v3.0 assay at survey level. Sequencing was performed with immunoSEQ multiplex PCR; in TCRdb, only in-frame clones are kept and a portion is missing. This repertoire shows tens of thousands of clones, over 75% found once; its top ten account for roughly 5%. The TCR was taken from a woman aged 30 to 39 with HIV. This sample comprised unsorted PBMCs, obtained 1.1 years before starting antiretroviral therapy. The V gene is TRBV4-2, the J gene TRBJ2-1, with TRBD2 matching 8 bases. The CDR3 DNA follows: TGTGCCAGCAGCCAAGCCACTAGCGGAGGGAACAATGAGCAGTTCTTC. Translation: CASSQATSGGNNEQFF.